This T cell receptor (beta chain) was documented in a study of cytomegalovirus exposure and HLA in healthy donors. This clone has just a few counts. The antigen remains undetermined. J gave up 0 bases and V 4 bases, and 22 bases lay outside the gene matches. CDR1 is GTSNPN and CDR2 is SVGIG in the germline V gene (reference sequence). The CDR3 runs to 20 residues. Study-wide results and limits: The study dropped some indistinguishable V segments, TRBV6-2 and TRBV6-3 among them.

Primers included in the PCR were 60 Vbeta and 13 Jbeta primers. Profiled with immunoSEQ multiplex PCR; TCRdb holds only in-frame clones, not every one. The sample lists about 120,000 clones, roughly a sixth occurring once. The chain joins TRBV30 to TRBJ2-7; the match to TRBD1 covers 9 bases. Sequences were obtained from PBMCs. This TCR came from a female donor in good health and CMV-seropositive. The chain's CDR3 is CAWTPISGTGYAETSYEQYF. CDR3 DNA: TGTGCCTGGACTCCTATTTCCGGGACAGGGTATGCGGAGACCTCCTACGAGCAGTACTTC.